Sequencing of this T cell receptor beta chain was carried out in a study of radiation and T cells in renal cell carcinoma. Only in-frame clones appear in the TCRdb table, and some are missing; sequencing was by immunoSEQ multiplex PCR. The table has 150,000 or so clones, less than 90% seen once. Time point meaning: baseline pretreatment blood. As for treatment: 15 Gy SBRT to primary tumor, nephrectomy 4 weeks later. Clear cell pathology was present in this patient's renal cell carcinoma. CDR1 is SGHDT, CDR2 YYEEEE, per germline. The V and J ends lost 4 bases and 5 bases respectively, with 12 bases between them. The CDR3 contains 13 residues.

Material: blood, obtained from a patient whose treatment included radiotherapy and nephrectomy. This clonotype was obtained from a woman in her seventies with renal cell carcinoma. The chain carries TRBV5-6 and TRBJ2-5, with unresolved D. CDR3: CASSLGRWETQYF. The CDR3 DNA reads as TGTGCCAGCAGCCTGGGCCGGTGGGAGACCCAGTACTTC.